The 5 T cell receptor beta chains below come from one sample, sequenced in a study of T cell repertoires in cytomegalovirus infection (dated by TCRdb to the late 2010s). Which antigens these TCRs recognize remains unknown. According to the study, the label for this sample's treatment or condition signals: in vitro stimulation with specific CMV peptide epitopes to enrich CMV-specific T cells. The listed sequencing device is Illumina HiSeq 1500. TCRdb handled the public reads itself, with Q25 trimming in fastp and clone calling in MiXCR, and kept productive beta chains. Each record represents a unique CDR3 protein, reported with the most common genes and DNA among its rows. Within this sample are roughly 78,000 distinct CDR3 sequences, with 35% to 45% of them counted one time only. The top ten constitute more than 85% of the sample. The sequencing here drew on CD8+ T cells from cultured PBMCs, taken from culture after CMV antigen stimulation. These receptors all come from a human donor in good health (CMV status not recorded). Some clones in this sample may be carry-over from other donors' samples.

The chain is built from TRBV6-8 and TRBJ2-3; D is unclear. The CDR3 contains 14 residues. CDR1 and CDR2 from the germline V gene are MNHGY and SAAAGT. Trimming took 6 bases from V and 1 from J, leaving 11 bases between them. The CDR3 DNA follows: TGTGCCAGCAGCCCCCGTGGGGGCACAGATACGCAGTATTTT. It translates to CASSPRGGTDTQYF.

The CDR3 bases are TGCGCCAGCAGCCAAGTCTGGGTCCCGACTGAAGCTTTCTTT. It encodes CASSQVWVPTEAFF. The chain has TRBV4-1 and TRBJ1-1; D gene ambiguous. CDR1 and CDR2 (germline): MGHRA, YSYEKL. The CDR3 has 14 amino acids. The V gene lost 1 base and the J gene lost 5 bases, with 11 bases spanning the gap.

This sequence joins TRBV27 and TRBJ2-5; the match to TRBD1 covers 10 bases. The germline V gene has CDR1 MNHEY and CDR2 SMNVEV (reference sequence). This CDR3 is built from 14 residues. V lost 2 bases and J lost 8; bases outside the gene matches: 5. For the CDR3, the DNA is TGTGCCAGCAGTTTAGGGACAGGGGTTGAAACCCAGTACTTC. Translating gives CASSLGTGVETQYF.

This clonotype was seen more than once but under ten times. This chain uses TRBV28 with TRBJ1-5, with D unclear. The CDR3 length is 11 residues. From germline, CDR1 is MDHEN and CDR2 SYDVKM. The V gene lost 3 bases and the J gene lost 6 bases, with 3 bases spanning the gap. The DNA for the CDR3 is TGTGCCAGCAGTTTTAGTCAGCCCCAGCATTTT. Its translation: CASSFSQPQHF.

The table lists this clonotype with a few counts. This chain uses TRBV2 with TRBJ2-7, with D maybe TRBD2 (6 bases). Germline V gene data show CDR1 as SNHLY and CDR2 as FYNNEI. V gave up 4 bases and J gave up 0 bases, with 13 bases separating them. This CDR3 has 15 amino acids. For the CDR3, the DNA is TGTGCCAGCAGTGTACCGACTAGAAGCTCCTACGAGCAGTACTTC. This sequence encodes CASSVPTRSSYEQYF.